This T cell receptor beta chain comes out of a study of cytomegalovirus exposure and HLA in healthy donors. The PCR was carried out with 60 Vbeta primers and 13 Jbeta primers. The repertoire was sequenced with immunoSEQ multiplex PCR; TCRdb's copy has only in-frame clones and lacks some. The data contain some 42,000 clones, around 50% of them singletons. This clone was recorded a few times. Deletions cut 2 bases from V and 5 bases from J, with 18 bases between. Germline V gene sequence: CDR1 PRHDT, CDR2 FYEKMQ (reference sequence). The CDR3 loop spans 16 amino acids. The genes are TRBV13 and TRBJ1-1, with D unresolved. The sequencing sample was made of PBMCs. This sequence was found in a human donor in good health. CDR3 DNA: TGTGCCAGCAGCTTAAAAGTGGGAGGGCTGGGAACTGAAGCTTTCTTT. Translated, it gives CASSLKVGGLGTEAFF.